The rows below give T cell receptor beta chains drawn from one sample of a study of blood T cell repertoires in COVID-19. Produced via immunoSEQ multiplex PCR; TCRdb's table is partial and in-frame only. The table includes 60,000 to 80,000 clones, more than 90% detected once. Sequenced input: peripheral blood. The receptors originated from a human donor in a cohort sampled during active COVID-19. Each CDR3 is given with its conserved first and last residue. A D gene is named only where the DNA matches it firmly. Clone size is stated in some rows and not others, as once, few, many or a class when expanded.

d_call	v_call	clone_size	j_call	cdr3_aa	cdr3_nt
TRBD2	TRBV7-9	.	TRBJ2-3	CASSTGTLAGGSTDTQYF	TGTGCCAGCAGCACCGGAACCCTAGCGGGGGGAAGCACAGATACGCAGTATTTT
TRBD2	TRBV4-2	.	TRBJ2-7	CASSQDGDLAGRISYEQYF	TGTGCCAGCAGCCAAGATGGGGACCTAGCGGGGCGCATTTCCTACGAGCAGTACTTC
TRBD1	TRBV4-3	once	TRBJ2-1	CASSQNPGQYYNEQFF	TGCGCCAGCAGCCAGAATCCGGGACAGTACTACAATGAGCAGTTCTTC
.	TRBV6-6	.	TRBJ2-3	CASRGPVYDTQYF	TGTGCCAGCAGGGGGCCAGTGTATGATACGCAGTATTTT
TRBD1	TRBV11-2	.	TRBJ1-2	CASSSRQGNYGYTF	TGTGCCAGCAGCTCCCGACAGGGGAACTATGGCTACACCTTC
.	TRBV6-2/TRBV6-3	.	TRBJ1-3	CASSQSSGNTIYF	TGTGCCAGCAGCCAGAGCTCTGGAAACACCATATATTTT
.	TRBV12-5	once	TRBJ1-3	CASGLWASSGNTIYF	TGTGCTAGTGGTTTGTGGGCCAGCTCTGGAAACACCATATATTTT
TRBD2	TRBV27	.	TRBJ2-1	CATSASGLDYNEQFF	TGTGCCACGTCAGCTAGCGGTCTCGATTACAATGAGCAGTTCTTC
.	TRBV12-3/TRBV12-4	.	TRBJ2-3	CASSQSTDTQYF	TGTGCCAGCAGCCAGAGCACAGATACGCAGTATTTT
TRBD1	TRBV18	.	TRBJ1-2	CASSPRTGPWGYTF	TGTGCCAGCTCACCGAGGACAGGTCCTTGGGGCTACACCTTC
.	TRBV18	.	TRBJ2-2	CASSPNSPGELFF	TGTGCCAGCTCACCTAACAGCCCCGGGGAGCTGTTTTTT
TRBD1	TRBV6-4	.	TRBJ2-3	CASRTGVGDTQYF	TGTGCCAGCAGGACAGGGGTGGGAGATACGCAGTATTTT
.	TRBV5-1	.	TRBJ2-1	CASSLGRRQDNEQFF	TGCGCCAGCAGCTTGGGGAGGAGACAAGACAATGAGCAGTTCTTC
.	TRBV7-2	once	TRBJ2-7	CASSPKTGSYEQYF	TGTGCCAGCAGCCCTAAGACAGGTTCCTACGAGCAGTACTTC
.	TRBV7-8	.	TRBJ1-1	CASSSVTANTEAFF	TGTGCCAGCAGCTCCGTTACAGCGAACACTGAAGCTTTCTTT
.	TRBV19	.	TRBJ2-2	CASSMGGPGELFF	TGTGCCAGTAGTATGGGAGGACCCGGGGAGCTGTTTTTT
TRBD2	TRBV6-4	.	TRBJ2-1	CASSPTSGGADEQFF	TGTGCCAGCAGTCCGACTAGCGGGGGGGCCGATGAGCAGTTCTTC
TRBD1	TRBV7-3	.	TRBJ1-1	CASSLDRVGTEAFF	TGTGCCAGCAGCTTAGACAGGGTAGGAACTGAAGCTTTCTTT
.	TRBV12-3/TRBV12-4	.	TRBJ1-2	CASRGGADYGYTF	TGTGCCAGCAGAGGGGGGGCGGACTATGGCTACACCTTC
TRBD1	TRBV14	.	TRBJ2-7	CASSLFLGQGGEQYF	TGTGCCAGCAGCCTATTCCTCGGACAGGGTGGAGAGCAGTACTTC
.	TRBV10-1	.	TRBJ2-7	CASSESLGGAFSYEQYF	TGCGCCAGCAGTGAGTCCCTAGGGGGGGCATTCTCCTACGAGCAGTACTTC
.	TRBV10-3	.	TRBJ2-7	CAIRKLQGQQYF	TGTGCCATCAGGAAACTCCAGGGACAACAGTACTTC
.	TRBV7-2	.	TRBJ2-2	CASSLYSGPGELFF	TGTGCCAGCAGCCTATACTCAGGCCCCGGGGAGCTGTTTTTT
TRBD1	TRBV5-4	.	TRBJ1-1	CASSLQDRVNTEAFF	TGTGCCAGCAGCTTACAGGACAGGGTAAACACTGAAGCTTTCTTT
.	TRBV5-6	.	TRBJ1-4	CASSLVRGVATNEKLFF	TGTGCCAGCAGCTTGGTTAGGGGCGTCGCAACTAATGAAAAACTGTTTTTT
TRBD1	TRBV28	.	TRBJ1-2	CASSLSTGGSYGYTF	TGTGCCAGCAGTTTATCAACAGGGGGGAGCTATGGCTACACCTTC
.	TRBV30	.	TRBJ2-1	CAWSAQGNEQFF	TGTGCCTGGAGTGCCCAGGGGAATGAGCAGTTCTTC
TRBD1	TRBV7-2	.	TRBJ1-6	CASSPRSTGARSPLHF	TGTGCCAGCAGCCCTCGTTCAACAGGGGCGAGGTCACCCCTCCACTTT
.	TRBV7-9	.	TRBJ1-2	CASSLAATRDYGYTF	TGTGCCAGCAGCTTAGCCGCGACCCGGGACTATGGCTACACCTTC
TRBD2	TRBV5-8	.	TRBJ2-3	CASSWTSGGVTGTDTQYF	TGTGCCAGCAGCTGGACTAGCGGGGGGGTTACTGGCACAGATACGCAGTATTTT
.	TRBV13	.	TRBJ2-2	CASSYNLDTGELFF	TGTGCCAGCAGCTACAACCTAGACACCGGGGAGCTGTTTTTT
TRBD1	TRBV5-8	.	TRBJ1-1	CASSFLRGTGVNTEAFF	TGTGCCAGCAGCTTCCTTAGAGGGACAGGGGTGAACACTGAAGCTTTCTTT
.	TRBV28	.	TRBJ2-1	CASSYLMFVGGQVDLNEQFF	TGTGCCAGCAGTTATTTAATGTTTGTGGGCGGGCAGGTGGATCTCAATGAGCAGTTCTTC
.	TRBV19	.	TRBJ2-5	CASSMGWGDSWQETQYF	TGTGCCAGTAGTATGGGTTGGGGCGACAGCTGGCAAGAGACCCAGTACTTC
.	TRBV6-5	.	TRBJ1-1	CASRVQGRVNTEAFF	TGTGCCAGCAGGGTCCAGGGTAGGGTGAACACTGAAGCTTTCTTT
TRBD1	TRBV12-5	.	TRBJ2-1	CASGLVGTGEANEQFF	TGTGCTAGTGGTTTGGTAGGGACAGGGGAGGCCAATGAGCAGTTCTTC
.	TRBV19	.	TRBJ2-3	CASSIDLSPTDTQYF	TGTGCCAGTAGTATAGACCTAAGCCCCACAGATACGCAGTATTTT
.	TRBV7-3	once	TRBJ2-2	CASSLIPGKNTGELFF	TGTGCCAGCAGCTTAATCCCAGGGAAGAACACCGGGGAGCTGTTTTTT
.	TRBV20-1	.	TRBJ2-2	CSARRGGELFF	TGCAGTGCTAGAAGGGGCGGGGAGCTGTTTTTT
.	TRBV6-5	.	TRBJ1-2	CASSNRETAYGYTF	TGTGCCAGCAGCAACAGGGAGACGGCCTATGGCTACACCTTC
.	TRBV7-9	.	TRBJ1-6	CASSLGAGSYNSPLHF	TGTGCCAGCAGCTTAGGGGCAGGATCCTATAATTCACCCCTCCACTTT
TRBD2	TRBV6-2/TRBV6-3	.	TRBJ2-1	CASSYTDPGLVFNEQFF	TGTGCCAGCAGTTACACCGACCCGGGACTAGTATTCAATGAGCAGTTCTTC
TRBD1	TRBV19	.	TRBJ1-1	CASQGDRGNTEAFF	TGTGCCAGCCAGGGGGACAGGGGGAACACTGAAGCTTTCTTT
.	TRBV24-1	.	TRBJ1-5	CANQTALQNQPQHF	TGTGCCAACCAGACAGCCCTGCAAAATCAGCCCCAGCATTTT
.	TRBV5-6	.	TRBJ1-2	CASSPRQVTNYGYTF	TGTGCCAGCAGCCCTAGACAGGTGACTAACTATGGCTACACCTTC
.	TRBV4-1	.	TRBJ1-1	CASSQVRVPSTINTEAFF	TGCGCCAGCAGCCAAGTCAGGGTCCCCAGTACCATTAACACTGAAGCTTTCTTT
TRBD2	TRBV19	.	TRBJ2-7	CASSIVPPGLAGSYEQYF	TGTGCCAGTAGTATAGTACCCCCAGGACTAGCGGGATCCTACGAGCAGTACTTC
TRBD2	TRBV5-1	once	TRBJ2-1	CASSLFLAGEYEQFF	TGCGCCAGCAGCTTGTTTCTAGCGGGAGAGTATGAGCAGTTCTTC
TRBD2	TRBV9	.	TRBJ2-1	CASSVAGGVNNEQFF	TGTGCCAGCAGCGTAGCTGGGGGGGTCAACAATGAGCAGTTCTTC